The clone carrying this TCR beta chain was observed once. What it binds is not known. Produced via immunoSEQ multiplex PCR; TCRdb's table is partial and in-frame only. The sample yields 30,000 to 40,000 clones, around four fifths seen once. Germline lookup yields CDR1 KGHSH and CDR2 LQKENI. The V end lost 2 bases, the J end lost 5 bases, and 6 bases lay between the germline ends. The CDR3 loop spans 12 amino acids. The data were obtained in a study of OX40 agonist ivuxolimab in advanced cancers. Findings and limits, study-wide: Among the lowest peripheral clonal expansion occurred in 0.1-3.0 mg/kg partial responders.

The J gene is TRBJ2-5, the V gene TRBV18; no clear D gene. The sequence was collected from an adult with an advanced solid tumor such as melanoma, head and neck, liver or kidney cancer. The input for sequencing was CD4+ or CD8+ T cells sorted from blood, taken in a trial of the OX40 agonist ivuxolimab. The CDR3 DNA sequence: TGTGCCAGCTCACCATGGATGGAGACCCAGTACTTC. Translating gives CASSPWMETQYF. Full variable domain (rest looked up from reference TRBV18 and TRBJ2-5): NAGVMQNPRHLVRRRGQEARLRCSPMKGHSHVYWYRQLPEEGLKFMVYLQKENIIDESGMPKERFSAEFPKEGPSILRIQQVVRGDSAAYFCASSPWMETQYFGPGTRLLVL.